The entry that follows covers one T cell receptor (beta chain) sequence. The repertoire was sequenced with immunoSEQ multiplex PCR; TCRdb's copy has only in-frame clones and lacks some. The profile shows 250,000 to 350,000 clones, 85% to 90% of them singletons. This entry comes from a study of blood T cell repertoires in COVID-19. The wider study: In each case, the material was cDNA or gDNA derived from T cells, B-cell-depleted T cells, or PBMCs.

The CDR3 contains 16 residues. With V trimmed by 4 bases and J by 2 bases, 11 bases remained unmatched. Germline CDR1 SNHLY, CDR2 FYNNEI. The sequenced material came from peripheral blood. The clonotype was recovered from a woman in her forties or fifties with COVID-19, enrolled during active disease. The V and J genes are TRBV2 and TRBJ2-7; the match to TRBD1 covers 7 bases. CDR3 protein: CASSVSGGVPPYEQYF. CDR3 nucleotides: TGTGCCAGCAGTGTTTCAGGGGGTGTCCCCCCCTACGAGCAGTACTTC. The whole variable domain, filled in from reference TRBV2 and TRBJ2-7, reads EPEVTQTPSHQVTQMGQEVILRCVPISNHLYFYWYRQILGQKVEFLVSFYNNEISEKSEIFDDQFSVERPDGSNFTLKIRSTKLEDSAMYFCASSVSGGVPPYEQYFGPGTRLTVT.